A selection of T cell receptor beta chains follows, all from one sample in a study of blood T cell repertoires in COVID-19. Produced via immunoSEQ multiplex PCR; TCRdb's table is partial and in-frame only. The table records around 200,000 clones, approximately 90% of them present only once. The material sequenced was peripheral blood. The receptors stem from a man between 60 and 70 years old who had recovered from COVID-19. CDR3s include the opening cysteine and the closing phenylalanine or tryptophan. Fields, in order: V gene, CDR3 length, D gene, clone size, J gene, CDR3 DNA, CDR3 protein. The D gene is left open where the match is weak. A clone size is listed for some rows: how often the clone was seen (once, few, many), or a class if it is expanded.

TRBV29-1	15	.	.	TRBJ2-7	TGCAGCGTTGACCACTGGGGGCCCCAGGGCGGGGAGCAGTACTTC	CSVDHWGPQGGEQYF
TRBV7-9	15	.	.	TRBJ1-3	TGTGCCAGCAGCTTGGGGGGGCCTTCTGGAAACACCATATATTTT	CASSLGGPSGNTIYF
TRBV19	15	.	.	TRBJ2-3	TGTGCCAGTAGCAATCCAGGGGGGTCCACAGATACGCAGTATTTT	CASSNPGGSTDTQYF
TRBV18	13	TRBD1	once	TRBJ2-5	TGTGCCAGCTCCCCCGGACAGGGAGAGACCCAGTACTTC	CASSPGQGETQYF
TRBV11-2	14	TRBD2	.	TRBJ2-5	TGTGCCAGCAGCCCCCTCACGGGGGGTGAGACCCAGTACTTC	CASSPLTGGETQYF
TRBV6-6	14	TRBD1	.	TRBJ2-3	TGTGCCAGCAGCCGGGGACAGTCCGGGGATACGCAGTATTTT	CASSRGQSGDTQYF
TRBV1	22	.	.	TRBJ2-4	TGCACCAGCCAGGACGAAGTGGGGGGGTACCCTTTTTATGTCGCGACCAAAAACATTCAGTACTTC	CTSQDEVGGYPFYVATKNIQYF
TRBV7-6	17	TRBD2	.	TRBJ2-1	TGTGCCAGCAGCCAGCACAATCCGGGACTAGCGGGGATTGAGCAGTTCTTC	CASSQHNPGLAGIEQFF
TRBV13	15	TRBD2	.	TRBJ2-3	TGTGCCAGCAGCTTACGCGGGGGGCCCACAGATACGCAGTATTTT	CASSLRGGPTDTQYF
TRBV3-1/TRBV3-2	15	.	.	TRBJ1-2	TGTGACAACAAAGCGAGAGGGGAGGCCCCTTGCGGCTACACCTTC	CDNKARGEAPCGYTF
TRBV3-1/TRBV3-2	14	.	.	TRBJ1-2	TGTGCCAGCAGCCAGGGGGGGGTTGGCTATGGCTACACCTTC	CASSQGGVGYGYTF
TRBV29-1	13	.	once	TRBJ2-1	TGCAGCGTACAGGAATTGTCCTACAATGAGCAGTTCTTC	CSVQELSYNEQFF
TRBV2	13	.	.	TRBJ1-5	TGTGCCAGCGAGGCAGAGAGCAATCAGCCCCAGCATTTT	CASEAESNQPQHF
TRBV27	16	.	.	TRBJ2-1	TGTGCCAGCAGTTTCGTCGGCAGGGCTTCCTACAATGAGCAGTTCTTC	CASSFVGRASYNEQFF
TRBV24-1	16	TRBD1	.	TRBJ2-3	TGTGCCACCAGTGAAAGGGGACAGTTAGGAACAGATACGCAGTATTTT	CATSERGQLGTDTQYF
TRBV19	13	TRBD1	.	TRBJ1-1	TGTGCCAGTATTGGGACAGGTAAAATTGAAGCTTTCTTT	CASIGTGKIEAFF
TRBV15	15	.	.	TRBJ1-5	TGTGCCACCAGCAAGACAGCCTTGGGCAATCAGCCCCAGCATTTT	CATSKTALGNQPQHF
TRBV5-4	15	.	.	TRBJ2-1	TGTGCCAGCAGCTACAGGGAGGGAGCATACAATGAGCAGTTCTTC	CASSYREGAYNEQFF
TRBV28	13	TRBD2	many	TRBJ2-7	TGTGCCAGCACCCCTCCGGGAGGGCCCTTGGCACTTTTC	CASTPPGGPLALF
TRBV10-3	14	TRBD1	.	TRBJ2-1	TGTGCCACTTGGACAGGGGGCCAAAGGTATGAGCAGTTCTTC	CATWTGGQRYEQFF
TRBV10-3	18	TRBD2	.	TRBJ2-1	TGTGCCATCAGTGAGTTTCTAGCGGGAGCTCCTCCCTACAATGAGCAGTTCTTC	CAISEFLAGAPPYNEQFF
TRBV6-5	14	.	.	TRBJ1-1	TGTGCCAGCAGTTTCGTCGGGGGAAGCACTGAAGCTTTCTTT	CASSFVGGSTEAFF
TRBV5-1	17	.	.	TRBJ2-1	TGCGCCAGCAGCATCCCCGGGACTCAAAGCTCCTACAATGAGCAGTTCTTC	CASSIPGTQSSYNEQFF
TRBV28	14	TRBD1	.	TRBJ2-7	TGTGCCAGCAGGGACAGGGCATTATCCTACGAGCAGTACTTC	CASRDRALSYEQYF
TRBV6-1	17	.	once	TRBJ2-1	TGTGCCAGCAGTGAAGCGGGCGGGATGGCCTCCTACAATGAGCAGTTCTTC	CASSEAGGMASYNEQFF
TRBV3-1/TRBV3-2	16	.	once	TRBJ1-5	TGTGCCAGCAGCCTGTCCTCAGGGTTCCCGAATCAGCCCCAGCATTTT	CASSLSSGFPNQPQHF
TRBV25-1	17	TRBD2	once	TRBJ2-1	TGTGCCAGCAGTGAAGTATTTGGGAGGGGAGGGAAAAATGAGCAGTTCTTC	CASSEVFGRGGKNEQFF
TRBV2	15	.	.	TRBJ2-7	TGTGCCAGCAGTGAAGCGGCGCTAGTAGGCTACGAGCAGTACTTC	CASSEAALVGYEQYF
TRBV20-1	13	.	.	TRBJ2-7	TGCAGTGCTAGTGGCGGAAGCTCCTACGAGCAGTACTTC	CSASGGSSYEQYF
TRBV5-1	14	.	.	TRBJ2-1	TGCGCCAGCAGCTTGGGCACTGACTGGGGGGATCAGTTCTTC	CASSLGTDWGDQFF
TRBV5-4	16	TRBD2	.	TRBJ2-3	TGTGCCAGCAGATCTCCTAGCGGGAGGTCGACAGATACGCAGTATTTT	CASRSPSGRSTDTQYF
TRBV5-4	13	.	.	TRBJ1-2	TGTGCCAGCAGCTTGGGACAGGTCTATGGCTACACCTTC	CASSLGQVYGYTF
TRBV10-3	14	TRBD1	.	TRBJ1-4	TGTGCCATCAGTGAAGCAGGGGGCGATGAAAAACTGTTTTTT	CAISEAGGDEKLFF
TRBV7-9	12	.	.	TRBJ1-2	TGTGCCAGCAGTACAGATTCCTATGGCTACACCTTC	CASSTDSYGYTF
TRBV5-1	15	.	.	TRBJ2-3	TGCGCCAGTATCCCGGATGGGGGGGCCACAGATACGCAGTATTTT	CASIPDGGATDTQYF
TRBV7-2	15	TRBD1	.	TRBJ1-5	TGTGCCAGCAGCTTAAAAGGGGGCGATTCTCAGCCCCAGCATTTT	CASSLKGGDSQPQHF